The entry that follows covers one T cell receptor (beta chain) sequence. Its antigen is still unknown. This specimen belongs to a study of early stage breast cancer tumors. Study at large: Each sample averaged around 9.2-fold read coverage.

Per germline, CDR1 MNHEY and CDR2 SVGAGI. This CDR3 region has 15 residues. V lost 6 bases and J lost 6; bases outside the gene matches: 7. Study conclusions and caveats: Tumors had approximately 2.7-fold higher T cell density and higher clonality than adjacent normal breast tissue. Functional markers like CD4, CD8 and FOXP3 were missed in bulk sequencing. Blood repertoires resembled normal breast more than tumor.

Sequencing used immunoSEQ multiplex PCR; TCRdb keeps in-frame clones, though not all of them. The sample consists of fewer than 90,000 clones, under 85% of them appearing once. This clonotype was obtained from a person aged 55 to 75 with breast cancer. J is TRBJ2-1 and V is TRBV6-5; TRBD2 agrees at 11 bases. Material for sequencing was blood. CDR3 coding DNA: TGTGCCAGCAGAGTACTAGCGGGAGTGGTCAATGAGCAGTTCTTC. Residues: CASRVLAGVVNEQFF.